This T cell receptor beta chain stems from a study of PD-1 blockade in classical Hodgkin lymphoma. V was trimmed by 3 bases and J by 1 base, leaving 19 bases between them. The CDR3 covers 18 residues. Germline V CDR1 and CDR2: SGHNT, YYREEE (reference sequence). Time point noted: cycle 4 day 1 (C4D1), after more than 5 weeks of nivolumab. Relapse after autologous stem cell transplantation occurred in every patient, and brentuximab vedotin exposure varied. Study outcomes and limitations: Repertoires differed for reasons still undefined, possibly disease activity or prior therapy. In CD4+ cells, TCR diversity went up significantly by C4D1, but in CD8+ cells it did not. Those patients who began receiving nivolumab less than 1 year after ASCT had lower diversity, and they were excluded.

The assay was immunoSEQ multiplex PCR, and TCRdb's table has in-frame clones only and misses some. Among 23,000 or so clones listed, roughly 77% were seen once. This clone is medium-sized. Its antigen is undetermined. V gene TRBV5-4 combines with J gene TRBJ2-2, with a possible D match to TRBD2 (6 bases). This TCR derives from a human donor with classical Hodgkin lymphoma. Sequenced here: peripheral blood mononuclear cells (PBMCs), sampled before the fourth cycle of nivolumab. The CDR3 region is CASSSHIWGEKNTGELFF. The DNA for the CDR3 is TGTGCCAGCAGCTCCCATATATGGGGGGAGAAGAACACCGGGGAGCTGTTTTTT. Variable domain in full (rest from reference TRBV5-4 and TRBJ2-2): ETGVTQSPTHLIKTRGQQVTLRCSSQSGHNTVSWYQQALGQGPQFIFQYYREEENGRGNFPPRFSGLQFPNYSSELNVNALELDDSALYLCASSSHIWGEKNTGELFFGEGSRLTVL.